This TCR beta chain was identified in a study of Ad26.COV2.S vaccination and SARS-CoV-2 variants. Germline assignment: CDR1 LGHNA and CDR2 YSLEER. V lost 0 bases and J lost 8, with 13 bases in between. The CDR3 totals 15 residues. About this clone: Its target is not known.

Measured with immunoSEQ multiplex PCR; TCRdb has only the in-frame clones, and not every one. The sample has approximately 97,000 clones; over 60% are singletons. Study-level findings and limits: Participants given vaccine showed non-spike TCR breadth similar to that of placebo recipients. A substantial breadth of spike-specific CD8+ and CD4+ T cell responses after vaccination has been reported.

J is TRBJ1-4 and V is TRBV4-3; D unclear. Sequenced material: peripheral blood, taken after recovery from COVID-19. The source of this sequence is a human donor who had recovered from COVID-19. CDR3 nucleotides: TGCGCCAGCAGCCAAGAAATAGAGGTGTTCGAAAAACTGTTTTTT. Translated: CASSQEIEVFEKLFF.